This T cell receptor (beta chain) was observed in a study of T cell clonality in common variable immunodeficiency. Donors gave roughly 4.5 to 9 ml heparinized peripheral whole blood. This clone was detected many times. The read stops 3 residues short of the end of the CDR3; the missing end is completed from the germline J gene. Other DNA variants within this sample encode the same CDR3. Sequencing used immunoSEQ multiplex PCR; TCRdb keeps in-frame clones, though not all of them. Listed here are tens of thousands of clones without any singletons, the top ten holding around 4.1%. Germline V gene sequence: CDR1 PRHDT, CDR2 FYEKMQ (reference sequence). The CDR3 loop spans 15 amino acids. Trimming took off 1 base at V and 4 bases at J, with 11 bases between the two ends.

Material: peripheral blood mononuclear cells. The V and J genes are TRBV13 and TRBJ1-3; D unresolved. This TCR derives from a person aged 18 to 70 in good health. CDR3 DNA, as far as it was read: TGTGCCAGCAGCTTAGACTACGGAGAAGGAAACACC. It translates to CASSLDYGEGNT. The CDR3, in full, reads CASSLDYGEGNTIYF. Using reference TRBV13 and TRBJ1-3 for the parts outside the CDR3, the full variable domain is AAGVIQSPRHLIKEKRETATLKCYPIPRHDTVYWYQQGPGQDPQFLISFYEKMQSDKGSIPDRFSAQQFSDYHSELNMSSLELGDSALYFCASSLDYGEGNTIYFGEGSWLTVV.